These 22 T cell receptor beta chains were sequenced from one sample in a study of T cell changes during pregnancy in multiple sclerosis. Sequencing used immunoSEQ multiplex PCR; TCRdb keeps in-frame clones, though not all of them. The sample consists of 70,000 to 75,000 clones, more than 85% of them appearing once. The sample consisted of peripheral blood, taken before pregnancy. The receptors were gathered from a female donor with multiple sclerosis, enrolled in a pregnancy study.

CDR3: CASSPQGAGAQYF. The DNA for the CDR3 is TGTGCCAGCAGCCCCCAGGGGGCAGGGGCCCAGTACTTC. V and J are TRBV7-9 and TRBJ2-5, with 8 bases aligning to TRBD1. Germline trimming cut 5 bases from V and 9 bases from J; bases unmatched to any gene: 8. The germline CDR1 and CDR2 sequences are SEHNR and FQNEAQ (reference sequence). The CDR3 sequence is 13 residues long.

The chain recombines TRBV30 with TRBJ1-5, with TRBD1 matching over 7 bases. The V gene end was trimmed by 3 bases and the J gene end by 6 bases; junction bases not matched to a gene: 5. The CDR3 covers 13 residues. Germline assignment: CDR1 GTSNPN and CDR2 SVGIG (reference sequence). CDR3 in amino acids: CAWSTGEGQPQHF. CDR3 sequence (DNA): TGTGCCTGGAGCACAGGGGAAGGTCAGCCCCAGCATTTT. The full variable domain, with the rest looked up from reference TRBV30 and TRBJ1-5, is SQTIHQWPATLVQPVGSPLSLECTVEGTSNPNLYWYRQAAGRGLQLLFYSVGIGQISSEVPQNLSASRPQDRQFILSSKKLLLSDSGFYLCAWSTGEGQPQHFGDGTRLSIL.

The chain combines TRBV2 with TRBJ2-1; perhaps TRBD1 as D (5 bases). Between the trimmed V and J ends, which lost 3 bases and 9 bases, there was a span of 9 bases. The CDR3 consists of 12 residues. The germline V gene has CDR1 SNHLY and CDR2 FYNNEI. CDR3 amino acids: CASSDRVAEQFF. The DNA for the CDR3 is TGTGCCAGCAGTGACAGGGTGGCTGAGCAGTTCTTC.

V is TRBV4-2 and J is TRBJ2-1, with 13 bases matching TRBD2. V lost 0 bases to trimming and J lost 4 bases; unmatched junction nucleotides: 3. Germline values: CDR1 LGHNA, CDR2 YNFKEQ. CDR3 length: 17 residues. The CDR3 loop is CASSQEGLAGDYNEQFF. The CDR3 DNA reads as TGTGCCAGCAGCCAAGAAGGACTAGCGGGGGATTACAATGAGCAGTTCTTC.

The rearrangement links TRBV19 to TRBJ2-7; perhaps TRBD1 as D (6 bases). Trimming removed 4 bases at V and 0 bases at J, with 13 bases between. This CDR3 is built from 15 residues. In germline, CDR1 is LNHDA, CDR2 SQIVND (reference sequence). The CDR3 nucleotides are TGTGCCAGTAGTACCCCAGGGGCGAGCTCCTACGAGCAGTACTTC. Its protein is CASSTPGASSYEQYF.

The V call is TRBV30, the J call TRBJ1-2; 11 bases line up with TRBD1. Germline values: CDR1 GTSNPN, CDR2 SVGIG (reference sequence). V trimming: 3 bases; J trimming: 8 bases; junction bases outside the gene matches: 5. The CDR3 has 13 residues. CDR3: CAWSGTGGNGYTF. The CDR3 DNA reads as TGTGCCTGGAGCGGGACAGGGGGGAACGGCTACACCTTC. The full variable domain, its missing parts supplied by reference TRBV30 and TRBJ1-2, is SQTIHQWPATLVQPVGSPLSLECTVEGTSNPNLYWYRQAAGRGLQLLFYSVGIGQISSEVPQNLSASRPQDRQFILSSKKLLLSDSGFYLCAWSGTGGNGYTFGSGTRLTVV.

The V gene is TRBV29-1, the J gene TRBJ1-1, with D possibly being TRBD1 (5 bases). CDR3 length: 12 amino acids. V lost 4 bases and J 5 bases, leaving 11 bases between the germline ends. CDR1 and CDR2 from the germline V gene are SQVTM and ANQGSEA. The CDR3 spells CSVAREGTEAFF. The CDR3 DNA reads TGCAGCGTTGCCCGGGAGGGGACTGAAGCTTTCTTT.

The chain recombines TRBV7-2 with TRBJ2-3; 9 nucleotides align to TRBD2. V gave up 1 base and J gave up 5 bases; unmatched junction bases: 10. Per germline, CDR1 SGHTA and CDR2 FQGNSA. The CDR3 length is 17 residues. In DNA form, the CDR3 reads TGTGCCAGCAGCTTAGATCCTCTAGCGGGGCTTGTAGATACGCAGTATTTT. Protein: CASSLDPLAGLVDTQYF.

The chain couples TRBV4-1 to TRBJ1-1; 8 bases match TRBD1. V trimming: 4 bases; J trimming: 12 bases; junction bases outside the gene matches: 10. This CDR3 comprises 13 residues. Germline CDR1 and CDR2: MGHRA and YSYEKL. CDR3 nucleotides: TGCGCCAGCAGCCTGGAAATGGACAGGGTCTCTTTCTTT. This gives the protein CASSLEMDRVSFF.

The V gene is TRBV9, the J gene TRBJ2-5; 7 bases line up with TRBD2. CDR1 is SGDLS and CDR2 is YYNGEE in the germline V gene. J was trimmed by 5 bases and V by 0 bases; bases with no gene match: 7. The CDR3 has 15 residues. CDR3 amino acids: CASSVVGGNSETQYF. The CDR3, as DNA: TGTGCCAGCAGCGTAGTGGGGGGGAACTCGGAGACCCAGTACTTC.

This sequence joins TRBV30 and TRBJ1-5; 7 positions match TRBD1. The V and J ends lost 2 bases and 5 bases, in that order; junction bases with no gene match: 9. The CDR3 runs 15 residues. Germline lookup yields CDR1 GTSNPN and CDR2 SVGIG (reference sequence). The CDR3 DNA reads as TGTGCCTGGAGTACGAGTCAGGGGGTGGATCAGCCCCAGCATTTT. Its protein is CAWSTSQGVDQPQHF.

The chain carries TRBV18 and TRBJ1-1; 8 bases line up with TRBD1. This CDR3 contains 16 residues. CDR1 and CDR2 from the germline V gene are KGHSH and LQKENI. Losses at the gene ends were 3 bases for V and 0 bases for J; bases not matched to a gene: 6. CDR3 coding DNA: TGTGCCAGCTCACCTGAAGGACAGGGCCTGAACACTGAAGCTTTCTTT. This codes for CASSPEGQGLNTEAFF.

The genes are TRBV27 and TRBJ1-6; D is undetermined. V lost 3 bases, J lost 7 bases, and 4 bases lay in between. The CDR3 runs to 12 residues. Looked up from germline, CDR1 is MNHEY and CDR2 is SMNVEV (reference sequence). For the CDR3, the DNA is TGTGCCAGCAGTTTCCCGAATTCACCCCTCCACTTT. It is translated as CASSFPNSPLHF.

Worth noting for this clone: The same CDR3 can be traced to other DNA sequences in this sample. The chain employs TRBV30 and TRBJ2-7; D call uncertain. The V gene's germline CDR1 is GTSNPN and CDR2 SVGIG (reference sequence). The V and J ends lost 3 bases and 3 bases respectively, with 6 bases between them. The CDR3 runs 11 residues. This chain's CDR3 is CAWSLVYEQYF. The CDR3 nucleotides are TGTGCCTGGAGCCTAGTCTACGAGCAGTACTTC.

V is TRBV6-5 and J is TRBJ2-3; TRBD2 agrees at 9 bases. Germline values: CDR1 MNHEY, CDR2 SVGAGI. The CDR3 totals 15 residues. V shed 4 bases, J shed 3 bases, and the junction held 5 bases outside the gene matches. The CDR3: CASSWGGRETDTQYF. The CDR3 region has the DNA TGTGCCAGCAGTTGGGGCGGGAGGGAAACAGATACGCAGTATTTT.

This chain uses TRBV28 with TRBJ1-3; D unclear. Per the germline V gene, CDR1 is MDHEN and CDR2 is SYDVKM. This CDR3 spans 11 amino acids. Trimming removed 4 bases from V and 5 bases from J, with 3 bases in between. CDR3 DNA: TGTGCCAGCAGTTCCAGAAACACCATATATTTT. Translated, it gives CASSSRNTIYF.

The chain employs TRBV28 and TRBJ1-2, with a weak D call TRBD1 (6 bases). V lost 6 bases, J lost 6 bases, and 14 bases lay in between. The CDR3 is 13 amino acids. Looked up from germline, CDR1 is MDHEN and CDR2 is SYDVKM. CDR3 sequence: CASSLGQLDGYTF. In nucleotides, the CDR3 is TGTGCCAGCAGCCTCGGACAGCTCGATGGCTACACCTTC.

This chain links TRBV4-2 with TRBJ2-7; TRBD2 might be the D (5 bases). The CDR3 totals 16 residues. CDR1 and CDR2 (germline): LGHNA, YNFKEQ. Trimming pared 1 base from V and 0 bases from J, leaving 13 bases between. As DNA, the CDR3 is TGTGCCAGCAGCCAAGCCCTCCTAGCTGCCTCCTACGAGCAGTACTTC. This encodes CASSQALLAASYEQYF.

This clone came up once. The chain links TRBV6-5 to TRBJ1-1; no clear D. V dropped 2 bases and J dropped 6 bases, with 7 bases sitting between them. Germline assignment: CDR1 MNHEY and CDR2 SVGAGI. The CDR3 loop spans 12 amino acids. CDR3 amino acids: CASSYGGSEAFF. CDR3 nucleotide sequence: TGTGCCAGCAGTTACGGTGGCTCTGAAGCTTTCTTT.

The V gene is TRBV15, the J gene TRBJ1-5; D perhaps matches TRBD1 (5 bases). CDR1 and CDR2 from the germline V gene are LNHNV and YYDKDF (reference sequence). Deletions cut 0 bases from V and 4 bases from J, with 7 bases between. The CDR3 extends over 14 amino acids. The CDR3 DNA sequence: TGTGCCACCAGCAGAGATCGGGGGAATCAGCCCCAGCATTTT. It specifies CATSRDRGNQPQHF. Based on the CDR3 plus reference TRBV15 and TRBJ1-5, the full variable domain is DAMVIQNPRYQVTQFGKPVTLSCSQTLNHNVMYWYQQKSSQAPKLLFHYYDKDFNNEADTPDNFQSRRPNTSFCFLDIRSPGLGDTAMYLCATSRDRGNQPQHFGDGTRLSIL.

The chain couples TRBV25-1 to TRBJ1-2; TRBD1 matches 9 bases. The germline V gene has CDR1 MGHDK and CDR2 SYGVNS. J lost 6 bases, V lost 3 bases, and 11 bases had no gene match. This CDR3 spans 16 amino acids. The CDR3 here is CASSDGTGPRKNGYTF. DNA for the CDR3: TGTGCCAGCAGTGACGGGACAGGGCCCCGGAAAAATGGCTACACCTTC.

The V call is TRBV7-9, the J call TRBJ2-7, with D unresolved. The CDR3 sequence is 11 residues long. The germline V gene has CDR1 SEHNR and CDR2 FQNEAQ (reference sequence). V lost 4 bases, J lost 4 bases, and 5 bases lay in between. DNA for the CDR3: TGTGCCAGCAGCTCCCATTACGAGCAGTACTTC. Translation gives CASSSHYEQYF.